This T cell receptor beta chain is drawn from a study of cytomegalovirus exposure and HLA in healthy donors. A note on this clone: The target antigen is unknown.

In the PCR, 60 Vbeta and 13 Jbeta primers were used. Clones were sequenced by immunoSEQ multiplex PCR, and TCRdb holds only the in-frame ones, with some missing. The table shows 75,000 to 85,000 clones, with about three quarters occurring only once. Notes on the study in general: A cluster of highly shared sequence variants was likely a sequencing artifact. Per a prior analysis, the majority of TCR beta V segments were productive roughly 90% or roughly 30% of the time. Most subjects had HLA-A and HLA-B alleles reportedly predicted accurately by TCR beta sequences.

The CDR3 is made up of 14 amino acids. The germline V gene encodes CDR1 MNHEY and CDR2 SVGAGI. V lost 6 bases and J lost 4; bases outside the gene matches: 5. Sequencing was performed on PBMCs. This TCR came from a male donor in good health and CMV-seronegative. The chain employs TRBV6-5 and TRBJ2-7; 11 bases are a match to TRBD1. Written as DNA, the CDR3 is TGTGCCAGCAGCGGGACAGGGGGTTTGTACGAGCAGTACTTC. Translated, it gives CASSGTGGLYEQYF.